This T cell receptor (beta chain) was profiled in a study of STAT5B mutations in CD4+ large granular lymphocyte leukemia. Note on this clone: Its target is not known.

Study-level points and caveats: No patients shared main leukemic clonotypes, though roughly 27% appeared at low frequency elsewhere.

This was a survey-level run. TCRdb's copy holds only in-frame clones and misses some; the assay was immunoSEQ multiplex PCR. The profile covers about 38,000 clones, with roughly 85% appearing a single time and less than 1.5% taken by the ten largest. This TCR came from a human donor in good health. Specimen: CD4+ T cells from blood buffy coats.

CDR3 coding DNA: TGTGCCAGCAGTTACTCCGGTGCAGGGGACACTGAAGCTTTCTTT. Translating gives CASSYSGAGDTEAFF. V gene TRBV6-5 combines with J gene TRBJ1-1, with D perhaps TRBD1 (6 bases). The CDR3 is made up of 15 amino acids. In germline, CDR1 is MNHEY, CDR2 SVGAGI. V was trimmed by 0 bases and J by 3 bases, leaving 11 bases between them.